Below, 9 T cell receptor beta chains from the same sample are listed, as sequenced in a study of metastatic and nonmetastatic thyroid tumors. TCRdb re-called the PCR reads through MiXCR. Counted here are fewer than 40,000 clones, approximately 16% occurring once; the ten biggest clones make up nearly 3.5%. Each patient went into thyroid surgery without having received any treatment. Sequencing input: blood. The receptors originated from a female donor with papillary thyroid cancer or a benign thyroid nodule (not recorded which). Some clones in this sample may be carry-over from other donors' samples.

J is TRBJ1-1 and V is TRBV5-6, with D hard to call. The germline V gene has CDR1 SGHDT and CDR2 YYEEEE. V lost 5 bases, J lost 4 bases, and 15 bases lay in between. The CDR3 spans 14 residues. The CDR3 DNA is TGTGCCAGCAGTCACGACATGAAGGGCACTGAAGCTTTCTTT. Protein product: CASSHDMKGTEAFF.

This clone was seen at least ten times. V is TRBV6-1 and J is TRBJ1-1; the D is unclear. The V and J ends lost 5 bases and 4 bases respectively, with 11 bases between them. Germline loops: CDR1 MNHNS, CDR2 SASEGT. The CDR3 is made up of 13 amino acids. CDR3 amino acids: CASSWWAATEAFF. The CDR3 region has the DNA TGTGCCAGCAGTTGGTGGGCAGCCACTGAAGCTTTCTTT.

This clone was picked up many times. The chain recombines TRBV18 with TRBJ2-2; TRBD1 might be the D (6 bases). This CDR3 comprises 15 residues. The germline V gene has CDR1 KGHSH and CDR2 LQKENI. The V end was cut by 3 bases, the J end by 4 bases, with 12 bases between. In DNA, the CDR3 is TGTGCCAGCTCACCCCCAGGGGCACTCACCGGGGAGCTGTTTTTT. Amino acid sequence: CASSPPGALTGELFF.

This clone was counted many times. The chain combines TRBV10-1 with TRBJ2-7; D gene unclear. This CDR3 is 13 amino acids long. Looked up from germline, CDR1 is WNHNN and CDR2 is SYGVQD (reference sequence). V lost 11 bases to trimming and J lost 5 bases, with 19 bases between them. CDR3 DNA: TGCGCCGGACCAAATGAAGGCCCCCACGAGCAGTACTTC. Amino acid sequence: CAGPNEGPHEQYF.

This clone appeared many times. The chain is built from TRBV5-1 and TRBJ1-6; maybe TRBD1 (6 bases). CDR3 length equals 14 residues. CDR1 SGHRS and CDR2 YFSETQ come from the germline V gene. The germline V and J ends were trimmed by 7 bases and 7 bases, with 15 bases remaining between them. CDR3 nucleotides: TGCGCCAGCCGCTACAGGGAAGGGAATTCACCCCTCCACTTT. Protein product: CASRYREGNSPLHF.

This clone was counted many times. The chain is built from TRBV3-1 and TRBJ2-1; 7 bases are shared with TRBD2. The germline V gene encodes CDR1 LGHDT and CDR2 YNNKEL (reference sequence). V trimming: 2 bases; J trimming: 0 bases; junction bases outside the gene matches: 16. This CDR3 contains 20 residues. CDR3 region: CASSQSVGTILYGSYNEQFF. The CDR3 nucleotides read TGTGCCAGCAGCCAATCAGTGGGGACTATACTATATGGCTCCTACAATGAGCAGTTCTTC.

This clone was seen at least ten times. This chain joins TRBV30 and TRBJ2-5; D is perhaps TRBD1 (6 bases). Germline lookup yields CDR1 GTSNPN and CDR2 SVGIG (reference sequence). The V and J ends lost 5 bases and 5 bases respectively, with 12 bases between them. This CDR3 is 12 amino acids long. CDR3 protein: CAWSQGWETQYF. The CDR3 coding sequence is TGTGCCTGGTCACAGGGATGGGAGACCCAGTACTTC.

Ten or more counts support this clone. Other DNA sequences of this sample code for an identical CDR3. The chain combines TRBV3-1 with TRBJ2-5; D may be TRBD1 or TRBD2 (5 bases each). The germline gives CDR1 LGHDT, CDR2 YNNKEL (reference sequence). V lost 0 bases and J lost 9, with 17 bases in between. CDR3 length: 15 residues. CDR3 sequence reads: CASSQEVGGTEPQYF. The CDR3 DNA reads TGTGCCAGCAGCCAAGAGGTGGGTGGGACGGAGCCCCAGTACTTC.

This clone appeared many times. CDR3 coding DNA: TGTGCCAGCAGTTTATTAGCGGTGGGGACCGGGGAGCTGTTTTTT. The encoded protein is CASSLLAVGTGELFF. This chain connects TRBV27 to TRBJ2-2; D perhaps matches TRBD2 (6 bases). V was pared by 1 base and J by 5 bases, with 11 bases between. The CDR3 is 15 residues long. The germline gives CDR1 MNHEY, CDR2 SMNVEV (reference sequence).